The T cell receptor beta chain described here comes from a study of blood T cell repertoires in COVID-19. Overall study: Sample material is recorded as cDNA or gDNA derived from T cells, B-cell-depleted T cells, or PBMCs.

A single count supports this clone. Method: immunoSEQ multiplex PCR; TCRdb's copy keeps in-frame clones and lacks some. In the table there are more than 75,000 clones, more than 75% of which are singletons. The germline V gene has CDR1 LNHDA and CDR2 SQIVND (reference sequence). V shed 5 bases and J shed 6 bases, with 20 bases lying between them. The CDR3 covers 15 residues. Sequencing input: peripheral blood. This receptor was taken from a man aged 55 to 70 with acute or convalescent COVID-19. This rearrangement joins TRBV19 to TRBJ2-7; weak D call: TRBD2 (6 bases). The CDR3: CASSAGRPWDGEQYF. The CDR3 DNA reads TGTGCCAGTAGTGCAGGGAGGCCCTGGGATGGCGAGCAGTACTTC.